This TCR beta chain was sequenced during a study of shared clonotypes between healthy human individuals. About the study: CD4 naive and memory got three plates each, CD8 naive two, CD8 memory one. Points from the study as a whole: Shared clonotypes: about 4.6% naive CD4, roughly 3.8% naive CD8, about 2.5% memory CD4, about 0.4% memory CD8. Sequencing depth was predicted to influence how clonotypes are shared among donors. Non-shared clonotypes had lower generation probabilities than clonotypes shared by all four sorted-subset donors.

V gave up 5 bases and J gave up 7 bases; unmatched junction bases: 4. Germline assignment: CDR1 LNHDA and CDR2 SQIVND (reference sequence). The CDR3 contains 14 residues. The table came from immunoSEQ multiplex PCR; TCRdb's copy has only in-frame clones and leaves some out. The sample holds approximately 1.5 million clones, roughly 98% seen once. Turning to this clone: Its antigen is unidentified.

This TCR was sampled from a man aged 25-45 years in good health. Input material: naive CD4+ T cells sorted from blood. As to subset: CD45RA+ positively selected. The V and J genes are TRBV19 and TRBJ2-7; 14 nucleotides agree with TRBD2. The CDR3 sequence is CASSGTSGRNEQYF. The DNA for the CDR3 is TGTGCCAGTAGTGGGACTAGCGGGAGAAATGAGCAGTACTTC.